What follows is one TCR beta chain and its context. No antigen is known for it. This record comes from a study of T cell clonotyping in hematopoietic cell transplantation. Study-level results: At the given depth, recipient repertoires were over 95% de novo clonotypes.

Germline lookup yields CDR1 SGHDT and CDR2 YYEEEE. The CDR3 runs to 15 residues. V gave up 5 bases and J gave up 0 bases; unmatched junction bases: 4. Indicated time point: recipient sample about 28 days before transplant, after cytoreduction. Sequenced by immunoSEQ multiplex PCR; TCRdb stores in-frame clones only, minus some. The sample includes about 80,000 clones, 90% to 96% of them seen just once. The specimen was peripheral blood mononuclear cells, collected before stem cell transplant. The chain is built from TRBV5-6 and TRBJ2-1; TRBD2 aligns across 8 bases. This receptor was obtained from a woman in her fifties or sixties with acute myeloid leukemia. Some clones in this sample may be carry-over from other donors' samples. In DNA, the CDR3 is TGTGCCAGCAGACTAGCGGCTTACTCCTACAATGAGCAGTTCTTC. Its protein is CASRLAAYSYNEQFF.